Listed below are T cell receptor beta chains from one sample, sequenced in a study of blood T cell repertoires in COVID-19. Sequenced by immunoSEQ multiplex PCR; TCRdb stores in-frame clones only, minus some. The top ten hold less than 8.5% of the sample, which has about 110,000 clones, over 75% seen once. Sequencing used peripheral blood. These TCRs come from a woman aged 70-85 years who had recovered from COVID-19. CDR3s include the opening cysteine and the closing phenylalanine or tryptophan. A D gene is named only where the DNA matches it firmly. Part of the rows lack a size; the others show once, few, many or a class for expanded clones.

CDR3aa,CDR3nt,j_gene,abundance,d_gene,v_gene
CASSALPGQGTYEQYF,TGTGCCAGCAGCGCCCTTCCGGGACAGGGAACCTACGAGCAGTACTTC,TRBJ2-7,.,TRBD1,TRBV9
CASSPPSGHYNEQFF,TGTGCCAGCTCACCACCTAGCGGGCATTACAATGAGCAGTTCTTC,TRBJ2-1,.,TRBD2,TRBV18
CASSLWISGDNSPLHF,TGTGCCAGCAGTTTATGGATTTCGGGGGACAATTCACCCCTCCACTTT,TRBJ1-6,.,.,TRBV28
CASTLLAGDDEQYF,TGCGCCAGCACCTTACTAGCGGGGGACGACGAGCAGTACTTC,TRBJ2-7,.,TRBD2,TRBV5-1
CASSSPGEANVLTF,TGTGCCAGCAGTTCCCCAGGGGAAGCCAACGTCCTGACTTTC,TRBJ2-6,.,.,TRBV28
CASTRAGGPYNEQFF,TGTGCCAGCACCAGGGCGGGAGGGCCCTACAATGAGCAGTTCTTC,TRBJ2-1,.,TRBD2,TRBV28
CASSQGASSYEQYF,TGCGCCAGCAGCCAAGGGGCCAGTTCCTACGAGCAGTACTTC,TRBJ2-7,.,.,TRBV4-3
CASSLRTGGDTEAFF,TGTGCCAGCTCATTACGGACAGGCGGGGACACTGAAGCTTTCTTT,TRBJ1-1,once,TRBD1,TRBV18
CAWRRAGDLNEQFF,TGTGCCTGGAGACGAGCGGGGGACCTAAATGAGCAGTTCTTC,TRBJ2-1,.,TRBD2,TRBV30
CASSLSRATDTQYF,TGTGCCAGCAGCTTAAGTCGAGCGACAGATACGCAGTATTTT,TRBJ2-3,.,.,TRBV7-3
CASSITGTGWETQYF,TGTGCCAGCAGCATCACCGGGACAGGGTGGGAGACCCAGTACTTC,TRBJ2-5,.,TRBD1,TRBV7-9
CASSTYRLQNEKLFF,TGTGCCAGTAGTACCTACAGGCTCCAAAATGAAAAACTGTTTTTT,TRBJ1-4,.,.,TRBV19
CASSFATKLAGRTDTQYF,TGTGCCAGCAGCTTCGCAACGAAACTAGCGGGGCGCACAGATACGCAGTATTTT,TRBJ2-3,.,TRBD2,TRBV7-9
CASANGVGETQYF,TGTGCCAGCGCAAACGGGGTGGGAGAGACCCAGTACTTC,TRBJ2-5,.,.,TRBV6-5
CASSRDRAPRGTQYF,TGTGCCAGCAGCCGGGACAGGGCCCCCCGAGGGACCCAGTACTTC,TRBJ2-5,.,TRBD1,TRBV3-1/TRBV3-2
CASSLSTGFGGYTF,TGTGCCAGCAGCCTTTCGACCGGGTTTGGGGGCTACACCTTC,TRBJ1-2,.,.,TRBV7-9
CASSPGTEAFF,TGTGCCAGCAGTCCCGGGACTGAAGCTTTCTTT,TRBJ1-1,.,.,TRBV6-2/TRBV6-3
CASAAGQGTNMQYF,TGTGCCAGCGCTGCGGGACAGGGGACGAATATGCAGTATTTT,TRBJ2-3,once,TRBD1,TRBV2
CASSQEDRVEQYF,TGCGCCAGCAGCCAGGAAGACAGGGTCGAGCAGTACTTC,TRBJ2-7,.,TRBD1,TRBV4-3
CASSLRLAGGGDEQFF,TGTGCCAGCAGCTTGAGGCTAGCGGGAGGGGGGGATGAGCAGTTCTTC,TRBJ2-1,.,TRBD2,TRBV5-4
CASSFTESWPPYEQYF,TGTGCCAGCAGTTTCACCGAATCTTGGCCTCCCTACGAGCAGTACTTC,TRBJ2-7,.,.,TRBV28
CSVEQGVNQPQHF,TGCAGCGTTGAACAGGGGGTCAATCAGCCCCAGCATTTT,TRBJ1-5,once,TRBD1,TRBV29-1
CASSLGGLNTGELFF,TGTGCCAGCTCTCTCGGGGGACTGAACACCGGGGAGCTGTTTTTT,TRBJ2-2,.,.,TRBV18
CASSLEGGVADTQYF,TGTGCCAGCAGCTTGGAAGGGGGCGTCGCAGATACGCAGTATTTT,TRBJ2-3,.,TRBD1,TRBV5-4
CASSPSGLAGADTQYF,TGTGCCAGCAGCCCTTCAGGGCTAGCGGGTGCAGATACGCAGTATTTT,TRBJ2-3,.,TRBD2,TRBV11-3
CASSPPTGGSGNTIYF,TGTGCCAGCAGTCCCCCAACAGGGGGCTCTGGAAACACCATATATTTT,TRBJ1-3,few,TRBD1,TRBV28
CASSWTSGGMGELFF,TGTGCCAGCAGTTGGACTAGCGGGGGGATGGGGGAGCTGTTTTTT,TRBJ2-2,once,TRBD2,TRBV6-5
CASSFRGTYEQYF,TGTGCCAGCAGTTTCCGGGGAACCTACGAGCAGTACTTC,TRBJ2-7,few,.,TRBV27
CASTQRQGCGYSNQPQHF,TGTGCCAGCACCCAAAGACAGGGATGCGGGTATAGCAATCAGCCCCAGCATTTT,TRBJ1-5,.,TRBD1,TRBV7-3
CASSEWQAYEQYF,TGTGCCAGCAGTGAATGGCAAGCCTACGAGCAGTACTTC,TRBJ2-7,.,.,TRBV25-1
CASSLGSRSFTDTQYF,TGTGCCAGCAGTTTAGGCTCTAGGAGCTTCACAGATACGCAGTATTTT,TRBJ2-3,.,.,TRBV28
CASSLAPGQAHRGTF,TGTGCCAGCAGCTTAGCGCCTGGACAGGCCCACCGGGGCACCTTC,TRBJ1-2,.,TRBD1,TRBV11-1
CASTPGTEQYF,TGCGCCAGCACACCAGGGACTGAGCAGTACTTC,TRBJ2-7,.,.,TRBV10-2
CASSRGYQETQYF,TGCGCCAGCAGCCGGGGTTACCAAGAGACCCAGTACTTC,TRBJ2-5,once,.,TRBV5-1
CASGGAARTGELFF,TGTGCCAGCGGAGGGGCCGCGAGAACCGGGGAGCTGTTTTTT,TRBJ2-2,.,.,TRBV2
CASKGQGVNEQYF,TGTGCCAGTAAGGGGCAGGGTGTCAACGAGCAGTACTTC,TRBJ2-7,.,.,TRBV19
CASSGTGDQPQHF,TGTGCCAGCAGTGGAACAGGGGATCAGCCCCAGCATTTT,TRBJ1-5,.,TRBD1,TRBV2
CASSQTTGATDTQYF,TGCGCCAGCAGCCAAACGACAGGGGCCACAGATACGCAGTATTTT,TRBJ2-3,few,TRBD1,TRBV4-3
CASSINGLGPPGSYNEQFF,TGTGCCAGTAGTATCAACGGACTAGGCCCCCCCGGCTCCTACAATGAGCAGTTCTTC,TRBJ2-1,.,TRBD2,TRBV19
CASSPTRQGYEGGSFF,TGTGCCAGCAGCCCTACCCGACAGGGGTACGAAGGAGGGTCTTTCTTT,TRBJ1-1,.,TRBD1,TRBV7-2
CASSQVGAYNEQFF,TGTGCCAGCAGCCAAGTCGGTGCCTACAATGAGCAGTTCTTC,TRBJ2-1,.,.,TRBV14
CASSYSLAGEQYF,TGTGCCAGCAGTTACTCCCTAGCGGGGGAGCAGTATTTT,TRBJ2-3,.,TRBD2,TRBV6-5
CASSSRRSYNEQFF,TGTGCCAGCAGCTCCCGGCGGTCCTACAATGAGCAGTTCTTC,TRBJ2-1,.,.,TRBV7-2
CASSLGRSLTIQYF,TGTGCCAGCAGTTTGGGCAGGTCCCTAACCATTCAGTACTTC,TRBJ2-4,.,.,TRBV28
CASSPRGLLSTDTQYF,TGTGCCAGCAGCCCCCGAGGGCTCCTTAGCACAGATACGCAGTATTTT,TRBJ2-3,.,.,TRBV7-2
CASSQRAGGHTGELFF,TGTGCCAGCAGCCAGAGGGCGGGGGGCCACACCGGGGAGCTGTTTTTT,TRBJ2-2,few,TRBD2,TRBV7-8
CASSNQVNTEAFF,TGTGCCAGCAGCAACCAGGTGAACACTGAAGCTTTCTTT,TRBJ1-1,once,.,TRBV9
CATSEGTGGRLDTQYF,TGTGCCACCAGTGAGGGGACAGGGGGCCGGTTAGATACGCAGTATTTT,TRBJ2-3,.,TRBD1,TRBV24-1
CASSPRGGYGGELFF,TGTGCCAGTAGCCCCCGCGGGGGTTATGGCGGGGAGCTGTTTTTT,TRBJ2-2,.,TRBD2,TRBV19
CASSRRRNTEAFF,TGTGCCAGCAGCCGACGGAGGAACACTGAAGCTTTCTTT,TRBJ1-1,.,.,TRBV7-2